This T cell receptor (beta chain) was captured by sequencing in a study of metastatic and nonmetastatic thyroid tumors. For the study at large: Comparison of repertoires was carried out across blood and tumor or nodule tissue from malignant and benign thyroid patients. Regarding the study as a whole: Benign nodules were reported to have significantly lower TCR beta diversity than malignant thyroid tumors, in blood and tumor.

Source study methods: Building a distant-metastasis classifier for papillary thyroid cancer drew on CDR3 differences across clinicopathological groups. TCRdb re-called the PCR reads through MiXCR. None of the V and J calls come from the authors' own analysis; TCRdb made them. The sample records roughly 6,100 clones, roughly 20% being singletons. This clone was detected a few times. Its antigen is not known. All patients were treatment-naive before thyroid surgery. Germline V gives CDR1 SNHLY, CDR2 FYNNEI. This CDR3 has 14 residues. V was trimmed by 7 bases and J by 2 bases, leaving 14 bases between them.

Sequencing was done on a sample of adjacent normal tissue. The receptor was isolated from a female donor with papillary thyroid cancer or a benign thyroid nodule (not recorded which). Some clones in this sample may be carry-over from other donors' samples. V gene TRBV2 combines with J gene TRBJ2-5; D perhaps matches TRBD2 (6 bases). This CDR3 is CASTAGRRQETQYF. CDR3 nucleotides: TGTGCCAGCACCGCGGGAAGGAGACAAGAGACCCAGTACTTC.